This TCR beta chain was sequenced in a study of blood T cells in healthy people across ages. A J-beta primer mix and a sample-barcoded 5' primer were used in a second PCR of roughly 7 to 12 cycles. Researchers report that a template-switch adaptor with 12 random nucleotides tagged each cDNA molecule. TCRdb independently ran MiXCR on the 5' RACE reads; one entry per CDR3 protein. This sample has around 500,000 distinct CDR3 sequences, with about 45% found just once. Between the trimmed V and J ends, which lost 5 bases and 2 bases, there was a span of 16 bases. The CDR3 spans 14 residues. Germline V gene lookup returns CDR1 SQVTM and CDR2 ANQGSEA.

The receptor's source is a man older than 75 in good health. Sequenced input: blood. The chain employs TRBV29-1 and TRBJ2-7; D perhaps matches TRBD1 (6 bases). Written as DNA, the CDR3 is TGCAGCGTTCGTTTCCCAACAGGGACCTACGAGCAGTACTTC. This encodes CSVRFPTGTYEQYF.